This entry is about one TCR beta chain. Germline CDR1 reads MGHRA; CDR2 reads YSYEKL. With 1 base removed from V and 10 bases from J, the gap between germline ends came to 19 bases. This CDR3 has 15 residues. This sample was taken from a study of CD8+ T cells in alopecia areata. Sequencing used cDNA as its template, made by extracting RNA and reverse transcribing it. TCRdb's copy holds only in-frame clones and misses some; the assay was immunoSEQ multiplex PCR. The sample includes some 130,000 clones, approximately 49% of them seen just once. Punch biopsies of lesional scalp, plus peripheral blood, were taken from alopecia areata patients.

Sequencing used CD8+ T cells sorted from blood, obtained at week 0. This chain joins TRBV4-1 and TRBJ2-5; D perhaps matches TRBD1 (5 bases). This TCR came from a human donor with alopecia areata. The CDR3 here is CASSQAKGRGMDQYF. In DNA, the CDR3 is TGCGCCAGCAGCCAAGCCAAGGGGCGTGGAATGGACCAGTACTTC.